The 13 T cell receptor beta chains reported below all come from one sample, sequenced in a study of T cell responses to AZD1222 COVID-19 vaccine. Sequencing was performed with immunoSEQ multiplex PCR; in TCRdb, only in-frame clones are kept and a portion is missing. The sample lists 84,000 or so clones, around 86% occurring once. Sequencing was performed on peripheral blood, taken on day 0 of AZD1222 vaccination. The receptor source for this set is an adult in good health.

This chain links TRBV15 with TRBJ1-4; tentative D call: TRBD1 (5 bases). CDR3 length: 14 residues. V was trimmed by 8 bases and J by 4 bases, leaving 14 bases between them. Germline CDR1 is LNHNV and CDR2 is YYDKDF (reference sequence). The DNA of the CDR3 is TGTGCCACCCGAACCCGGGACGGTAATGAAAAACTGTTTTTT. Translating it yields CATRTRDGNEKLFF.

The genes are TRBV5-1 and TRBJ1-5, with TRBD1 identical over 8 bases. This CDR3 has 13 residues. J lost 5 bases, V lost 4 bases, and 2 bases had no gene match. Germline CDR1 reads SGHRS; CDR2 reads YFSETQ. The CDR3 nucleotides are TGCGCCAGCAGCCCGGGACAGGATCAGCCCCAGCATTTT. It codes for CASSPGQDQPQHF. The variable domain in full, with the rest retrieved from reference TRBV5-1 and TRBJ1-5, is KAGVTQTPRYLIKTRGQQVTLSCSPISGHRSVSWYQQTPGQGLQFLFEYFSETQRNKGNFPGRFSGRQFSNSRSEMNVSTLELGDSALYLCASSPGQDQPQHFGDGTRLSIL.

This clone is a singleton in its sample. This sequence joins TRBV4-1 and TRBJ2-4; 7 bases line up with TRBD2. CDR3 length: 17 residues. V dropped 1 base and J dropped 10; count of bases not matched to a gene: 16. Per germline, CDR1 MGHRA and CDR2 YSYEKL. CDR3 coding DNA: TGCGCCAGCAGCCAAGCAATCGCAAGCGGGACCCTCCTTATTCAGTACTTC. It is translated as CASSQAIASGTLLIQYF.

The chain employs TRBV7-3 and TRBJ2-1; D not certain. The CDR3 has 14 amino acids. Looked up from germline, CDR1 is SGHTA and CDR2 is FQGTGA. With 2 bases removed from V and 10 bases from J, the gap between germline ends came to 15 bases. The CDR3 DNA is TGTGCCAGCAGCTTAGAGTCCCTTTCGGCGGAGCAGTTCTTC. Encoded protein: CASSLESLSAEQFF.

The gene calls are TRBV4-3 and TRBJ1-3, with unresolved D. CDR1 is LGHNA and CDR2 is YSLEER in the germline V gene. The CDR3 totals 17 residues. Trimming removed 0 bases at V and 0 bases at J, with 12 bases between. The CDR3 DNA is TGCGCCAGCAGCCAAGACCCGGTCGTGAGCTCTGGAAACACCATATATTTT. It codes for CASSQDPVVSSGNTIYF.

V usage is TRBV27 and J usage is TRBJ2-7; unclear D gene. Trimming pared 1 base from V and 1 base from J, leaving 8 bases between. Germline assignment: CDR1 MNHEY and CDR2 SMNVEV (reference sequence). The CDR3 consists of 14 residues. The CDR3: CASSLYPISYEQYF. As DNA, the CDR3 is TGTGCCAGCAGTTTATATCCGATTTCCTACGAGCAGTACTTC.

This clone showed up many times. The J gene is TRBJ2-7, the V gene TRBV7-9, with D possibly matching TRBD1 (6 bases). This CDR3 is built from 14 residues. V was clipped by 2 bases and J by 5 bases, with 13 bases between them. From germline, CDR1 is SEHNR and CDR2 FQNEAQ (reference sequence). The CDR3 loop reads CASSLTQGSDEQYF. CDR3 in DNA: TGTGCCAGCAGCTTAACACAGGGTTCAGACGAGCAGTACTTC.

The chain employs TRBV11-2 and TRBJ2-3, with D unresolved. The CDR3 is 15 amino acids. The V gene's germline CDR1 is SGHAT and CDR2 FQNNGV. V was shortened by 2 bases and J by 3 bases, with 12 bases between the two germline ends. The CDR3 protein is CASSLRAGLTDTQYF. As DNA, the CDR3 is TGTGCCAGCAGCTTACGTGCAGGTTTGACAGATACGCAGTATTTT.

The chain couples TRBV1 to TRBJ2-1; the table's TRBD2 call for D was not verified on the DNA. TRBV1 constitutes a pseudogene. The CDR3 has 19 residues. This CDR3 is CTSSQDGTSGSWFHNEQFF. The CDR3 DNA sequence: TGCACCAGCAGCCAAGACGGGACTAGCGGGAGTTGGTTTCACAATGAGCAGTTCTTC.

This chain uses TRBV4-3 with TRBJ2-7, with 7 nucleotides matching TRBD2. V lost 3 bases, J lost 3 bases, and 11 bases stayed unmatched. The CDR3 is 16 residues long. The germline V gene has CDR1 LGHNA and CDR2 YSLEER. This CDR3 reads CASSQENTGLIYEQYF. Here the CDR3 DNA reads TGCGCCAGCAGCCAGGAAAATACGGGACTAATCTACGAGCAGTACTTC.

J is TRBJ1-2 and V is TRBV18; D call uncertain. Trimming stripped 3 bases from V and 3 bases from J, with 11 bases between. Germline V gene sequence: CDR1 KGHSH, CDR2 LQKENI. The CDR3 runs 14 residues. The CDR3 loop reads CASSPARRDYGYTF. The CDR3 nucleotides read TGTGCCAGCTCACCCGCCCGAAGGGACTATGGCTACACCTTC.

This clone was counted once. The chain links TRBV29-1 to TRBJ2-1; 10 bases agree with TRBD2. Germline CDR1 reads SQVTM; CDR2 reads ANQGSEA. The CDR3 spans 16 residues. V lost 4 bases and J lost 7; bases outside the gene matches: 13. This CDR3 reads CSVGGTVAGGSNEQFF. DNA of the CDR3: TGCAGCGTTGGGGGAACAGTAGCGGGAGGCTCTAATGAGCAGTTCTTC.

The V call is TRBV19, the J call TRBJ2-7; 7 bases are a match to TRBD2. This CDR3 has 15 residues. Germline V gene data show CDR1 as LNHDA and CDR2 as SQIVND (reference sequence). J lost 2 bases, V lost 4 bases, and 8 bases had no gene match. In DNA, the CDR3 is TGTGCCAGTAGTACGGGGCTAGCGGAGACCTACGAGCAGTACTTC. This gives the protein CASSTGLAETYEQYF. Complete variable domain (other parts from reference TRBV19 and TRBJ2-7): DGGITQSPKYLFRKEGQNVTLSCEQNLNHDAMYWYRQDPGQGLRLIYYSQIVNDFQKGDIAEGYSVSREKKESFPLTVTSAQKNPTAFYLCASSTGLAETYEQYFGPGTRLTVT.